Reported below is one T cell receptor beta chain. Unmatched junction bases numbered 10, after V lost 10 bases and J lost 2 bases. Per the germline V gene, CDR1 is MNHNY and CDR2 is SVGAGI (reference sequence). The CDR3 length is 14 residues. This sample's time point: pretreatment peripheral blood. Clones were sequenced by immunoSEQ multiplex PCR, and TCRdb holds only the in-frame ones, with some missing. Here the sample spans roughly 52,000 clones, 79% being singletons. The sample comes from a study of PD-L1 blockade in urothelial cancer. At the level of the study: Before enrollment, 0 to 3 chemotherapy regimens had been given to patients.

Sequences were derived from PBMCs, sampled around atezolizumab (anti-PD-L1) treatment. V gene TRBV6-6 combines with J gene TRBJ2-5, with 7 bases identical to TRBD2. The receptor was derived from a man in his 70s with urothelial cancer. Here the CDR3 DNA reads TGTGCCACCCTCGACCGGCGGGAGCAAGAGACCCAGTACTTC. Its protein is CATLDRREQETQYF.